Included here is one TCR beta chain sequence, with context. This entry is derived from a study of blood T cell repertoires in COVID-19. The table came from immunoSEQ multiplex PCR; TCRdb's copy has only in-frame clones and leaves some out. The data show 200,000 to 300,000 clones, with roughly 90% seen just once and 8% to 10% held by the top ten. Per the germline V gene, CDR1 is LNHDA and CDR2 is SQIVND (reference sequence). V lost 4 bases and J lost 2, with 15 bases in between. There are 16 residues in the CDR3. The chain joins TRBV19 to TRBJ1-5, with no clear D. The sample taken for sequencing was PBMCs or T cells enriched from blood (not recorded which). This TCR was sampled from a man between 35 and 55 years old who had recovered from COVID-19. In DNA form, the CDR3 reads TGTGCCAGTAGTAAGGAAGGGAGTCTCGGCAATCAGCCCCAGCATTTT. Amino acid sequence: CASSKEGSLGNQPQHF.